This is a list of T cell receptor beta chains from one sample in a study of blood T cell repertoires in COVID-19. Assay used: immunoSEQ multiplex PCR; TCRdb lists only in-frame clones, some missing. This sample has under 80,000 clones, with about 82% found just once. Sequenced sample: peripheral blood. These receptor sequences come from an elderly woman with active or convalescent COVID-19. The CDR3 runs from the conserved cysteine through the conserved F or W. The D gene is left open where the match is weak. The size entry is marked missing in some rows and otherwise reads once, few, many or a size class.

-,TRBJ2-2,TRBV11-3,16,few,CASSLGAGALLGELFF,TGTGCCAGCAGCTTAGGGGCGGGGGCCCTCTTGGGGGAGCTGTTTTTT
-,TRBJ1-2,TRBV7-2,12,-,CASSLVGGGYTF,TGTGCCAGCAGCTTAGTTGGAGGTGGCTACACCTTC
-,TRBJ1-5,TRBV29-1,13,-,CSVVEGANQPQHF,TGCAGCGTTGTCGAGGGTGCGAATCAGCCCCAGCATTTT
TRBD2,TRBJ2-7,TRBV28,16,-,CASSSPTSGTGYEQYF,TGTGCCAGCAGTTCACCGACTAGCGGGACTGGATACGAGCAGTACTTC
-,TRBJ1-1,TRBV4-1,13,once,CASSQGTGIEAFF,TGCGCCAGCAGCCAAGGGACGGGGATAGAAGCTTTCTTT
-,TRBJ2-5,TRBV28,15,-,CASSSGVRLSETQYF,TGTGCCAGCAGTTCCGGGGTGCGGCTGTCGGAGACCCAGTACTTC
-,TRBJ2-1,TRBV6-2/TRBV6-3,15,-,CASSQITGSKVEQFF,TGTGCCAGCAGTCAGATTACAGGGTCTAAGGTTGAGCAGTTCTTC
TRBD2,TRBJ2-5,TRBV7-8,16,-,CASSPGTRDFKETQYF,TGTGCCAGCAGCCCCGGGACTAGAGACTTCAAAGAGACCCAGTACTTC
TRBD2,TRBJ2-2,TRBV4-1,18,-,CANSGGGLGTSDTGELFF,TGCGCCAACAGCGGCGGGGGGCTCGGGACTAGCGACACCGGGGAGCTGTTTTTT
-,TRBJ1-2,TRBV30,15,few,CAWSEVEEGREGYTF,TGTGCCTGGAGTGAGGTCGAGGAAGGGAGGGAGGGCTACACCTTC
TRBD2,TRBJ2-1,TRBV9,15,few,CASSVALAGSYEQFF,TGTGCCAGCAGCGTAGCTCTAGCGGGATCGTATGAGCAGTTCTTC
-,TRBJ2-2,TRBV7-2,15,-,CASSFRQLNTGELFF,TGTGCCAGCAGCTTTCGACAGTTGAACACCGGGGAGCTGTTTTTT
-,TRBJ1-5,TRBV28,12,once,CAIRQSNQPQHF,TGTGCCATCAGACAGTCCAATCAGCCCCAGCATTTT
-,TRBJ1-2,TRBV4-1,16,once,CASSQGALRGNYGYTF,TGCGCCAGCAGCCAAGGGGCATTGAGGGGGAACTATGGCTACACCTTC
-,TRBJ1-1,TRBV19,11,-,CASSTGRVAFF,TGTGCCAGTAGCACAGGGCGGGTAGCTTTCTTT
-,TRBJ1-3,TRBV6-6,13,-,CASSYSGPNTIYF,TGTGCCAGCAGTTACTCGGGGCCAAACACCATATATTTT
TRBD2,TRBJ2-3,TRBV11-2,16,-,CASSLEPSGGADTQYF,TGTGCCAGCAGCTTAGAACCTAGCGGGGGGGCCGATACGCAGTATTTT